This passage covers 2 T cell receptor beta chains from one sample sequenced in a study of blood T cell repertoires in COVID-19 (dated by TCRdb to between 2020 and 2021). Libraries were built with the immunoSEQ multiplex PCR assay. This is the immuneACCESS table as TCRdb keeps it, with only in-frame sequences that have V and J called. A part of the clones is gone; compared with another copy, unresolved V genes explain less than half, and the rest is unexplained. The sample table lists 190,000 or so clones, more than 75% of them with a count of one. 7.5% to 10% of the sample is in the top ten clones. The specimen was PBMCs or T cells enriched from blood (not recorded which). The receptors were sampled from a woman between 25 and 40 years old who had recovered from COVID-19.

The rearrangement joins TRBV9 to TRBJ2-1; D unresolved. Looked up from germline, CDR1 is SGDLS and CDR2 is YYNGEE. V was cut by 5 bases and J by 5 bases, with 5 bases left in between. This CDR3 has 11 amino acids. CDR3 in amino acids: CASRANNEQFF. The DNA for the CDR3 is TGTGCCAGCAGGGCAAACAATGAGCAGTTCTTC.

This chain links TRBV11-3 with TRBJ1-1; D not certain. Looked up from germline, CDR1 is SGHNT and CDR2 is YENEEA. The CDR3 contains 15 residues. The V gene lost 5 bases and the J gene lost 4 bases, with 17 bases spanning the gap. Written as DNA, the CDR3 is TGTGCCAGCAGCCCCACCCCCGGGGTGACCACTGAAGCTTTCTTT. Translated, it gives CASSPTPGVTTEAFF.